Shown below are 25 T cell receptor beta chains from a single sample sequenced in a study of T cells in localized non-small cell lung cancer. Generated by immunoSEQ multiplex PCR, the TCRdb table keeps only in-frame clones and is missing some. The data contain 70,000 to 75,000 clones, around 85% of them singletons. The sample was peripheral blood, taken before any cancer treatment. Receptors originate from an older female donor with stage I lung adenocarcinoma.

This sequence joins TRBV6-5 and TRBJ1-1; 7 positions agree with TRBD1. V shed 5 bases, J shed 3 bases, and the junction held 9 bases outside the gene matches. The CDR3 length is 15 residues. Germline-derived CDR1 and CDR2 are MNHEY and SVGAGI. In DNA, the CDR3 is TGTGCCAGCAGTCTTAAGGGGGCCCTGCACACTGAAGCTTTCTTT. Its protein product is CASSLKGALHTEAFF.

The chain links TRBV6-1 to TRBJ1-2; D remains unclear. V lost 6 bases and J lost 2, with 10 bases in between. CDR3 length: 13 residues. Germline lookup yields CDR1 MNHNS and CDR2 SASEGT. The CDR3 reads CASSIPGNYGYTF. Written as DNA, the CDR3 is TGTGCCAGCAGCATACCGGGGAACTATGGCTACACCTTC.

The sample holds one count of this clone. This chain joins TRBV7-3 and TRBJ2-5; 7 bases are a match to TRBD1. This CDR3 is 16 amino acids long. Germline V gives CDR1 SGHTA, CDR2 FQGTGA. After removal of 5 bases from V and 5 bases from J, the junction contained 14 bases not matched to a gene. In nucleotides, the CDR3 is TGTGCCAGCAGCCGAACGGGACAGACTGGGGTGGAGACCCAGTACTTC. This gives the protein CASSRTGQTGVETQYF. Looking up the rest from reference TRBV7-3 and TRBJ2-5 gives the full variable domain: GAGVSQTPSNKVTEKGKYVELRCDPISGHTALYWYRQSLGQGPEFLIYFQGTGAADDSGLPNDRFFAVRPEGSVSTLKIQRTERGDSAVYLCASSRTGQTGVETQYFGPGTRLLVL.

This chain connects TRBV21-1 to TRBJ2-7; the table's D call of TRBD2 was not tested on the DNA. TRBV21-1 is annotated as a pseudogene. The CDR3 spans 15 residues. CDR3: CATRRELGLAYEQYF. The CDR3 coding sequence is TGTGCCACCCGAAGAGAATTAGGACTAGCCTACGAGCAGTACTTC.

The count of this clone is one. V and J are TRBV6-1 and TRBJ2-1, with D possibly being TRBD1 (6 bases). Germline CDR1 reads MNHNS; CDR2 reads SASEGT. Trimming shortened V by 7 bases and J by 7 bases, and 20 bases separated the two germline ends. The CDR3 consists of 15 residues. The CDR3 nucleotides are TGTGCCAGCACGGAGTCCAGGGGCCGTCAAAATGAGCAGTTCTTC. This translates into CASTESRGRQNEQFF.

The V gene is TRBV6-4, the J gene TRBJ2-3, with D possibly being TRBD1 or TRBD2 (5 bases each). Germline V gene sequence: CDR1 MRHNA, CDR2 SNTAGT. Trimming took off 7 bases at V and 0 bases at J, with 20 bases between the two ends. This CDR3 is 17 amino acids long. The chain's CDR3 is CASNDRDGLTSTDTQYF. In nucleotides, the CDR3 is TGTGCCAGCAACGACCGGGACGGCTTAACTAGCACAGATACGCAGTATTTT.

The CDR3 here is CASSDSGMVANTEAFF. CDR3 coding DNA: TGTGCCAGCAGTGATTCGGGGATGGTTGCGAACACTGAAGCTTTCTTT. V gene TRBV6-1 combines with J gene TRBJ1-1, with D unresolved. The CDR3 length is 16 residues. V was pared by 3 bases and J by 1 base, with 15 bases between. In germline, CDR1 is MNHNS, CDR2 SASEGT.

As concerns this clone: An end of the junction does not agree with germline; a read error may underlie this. The chain joins TRBV7-7 to TRBJ2-5; possible D gene TRBD2, 7 bases. The CDR3 contains 15 residues. Germline V gene lookup returns CDR1 SSHAT and CDR2 FNYEAQ (reference sequence). The CDR3 DNA sequence: TGTGCTAGCAGCCTGTCGTGGGGGGGGCTTGAGACCCAGTACTTC. It codes for CASSLSWGGLETQYF.

The genes are TRBV6-5 and TRBJ1-1; no clear D. Trimming removed 3 bases at V and 1 base at J, with 6 bases between. CDR1 MNHEY and CDR2 SVGAGI come from the germline V gene. CDR3 length: 13 residues. The CDR3 is CASSYRRNTEAFF. The CDR3 nucleotides are TGTGCCAGCAGTTATCGCAGGAACACTGAAGCTTTCTTT.

This chain uses TRBV6-1 with TRBJ2-2; a weak D match, TRBD1 (7 bases). CDR1 MNHNS and CDR2 SASEGT come from the germline V gene. Trimming shortened V by 5 bases and J by 3 bases, and 10 bases separated the two germline ends. The CDR3 length is 14 residues. The CDR3 DNA reads TGTGCCAGCAGTTTCAGGGGGGACACCGGGGAGCTGTTTTTT. The encoded protein is CASSFRGDTGELFF.

J is TRBJ2-7 and V is TRBV7-2; TRBD2 matches 12 bases. V was clipped by 5 bases and J by 4 bases; unmatched bases: 9. The germline gives CDR1 SGHTA, CDR2 FQGNSA. The CDR3 covers 16 residues. The CDR3 DNA reads as TGTGCCAGCAGCCAGGGTGAGACTAGCGGGAGTTACGAGCAGTACTTC. Translation: CASSQGETSGSYEQYF. The full variable domain, rest sourced from reference TRBV7-2 and TRBJ2-7, is GAGVSQSPSNKVTEKGKDVELRCDPISGHTALYWYRQSLGQGLEFLIYFQGNSAPDKSGLPSDRFSAERTGGSVSTLTIQRTQQEDSAVYLCASSQGETSGSYEQYFGPGTRLTVT.

The J gene is TRBJ1-6, the V gene TRBV27; D is unclear. The germline CDR1 and CDR2 sequences are MNHEY and SMNVEV (reference sequence). The germline V and J ends were trimmed by 1 base and 6 bases, with 4 bases remaining between them. The CDR3 is made up of 13 amino acids. This CDR3 reads CASSLFGNSPLHF. The DNA of the CDR3 is TGTGCCAGCAGTTTATTTGGTAATTCACCCCTCCACTTT.

This clone was detected a few times. V gene TRBV5-5 combines with J gene TRBJ1-1; D is uncertain. The CDR3 has 11 residues. With 0 bases removed from V and 7 bases from J, the gap between germline ends came to 4 bases. The V gene's germline CDR1 is SGHKS and CDR2 YYEKEE (reference sequence). CDR3 region: CASSLGGEAFF. CDR3 DNA sequence: TGTGCCAGCAGCTTGGGGGGTGAAGCTTTCTTT.

This chain uses TRBV18 with TRBJ1-1; D is ambiguous. The CDR3 consists of 13 residues. Germline V CDR1 and CDR2: KGHSH, LQKENI. Trimming cost V 1 base and J 3 bases, with 6 bases left between them. The CDR3 loop reads CASSPLRDTEAFF. The CDR3 DNA sequence: TGTGCCAGCTCACCACTTAGGGACACTGAAGCTTTCTTT.

The chain carries TRBV11-3 and TRBJ1-1; D is possibly TRBD1 (5 bases). There are 14 residues in the CDR3. The V gene lost 2 bases and the J gene lost 1 base, with 8 bases spanning the gap. The germline CDR1 and CDR2 sequences are SGHNT and YENEEA. CDR3 coding DNA: TGTGCCAGCAGCTTATCGGGACGGAACACTGAAGCTTTCTTT. It yields the protein CASSLSGRNTEAFF.

The chain employs TRBV6-5 and TRBJ2-6, with D perhaps matching TRBD2 (6 bases). Germline lookup yields CDR1 MNHEY and CDR2 SVGAGI. Trimming pared 10 bases from V and 0 bases from J, leaving 10 bases between. The CDR3 is 14 residues long. The CDR3 protein is CAIRRDSGANVLTF. The CDR3, as DNA: TGTGCCATCCGGCGGGACTCTGGGGCCAACGTCCTGACTTTC.

The chain links TRBV6-1 to TRBJ2-7; 7 bases are a match to TRBD2. The germline V gene encodes CDR1 MNHNS and CDR2 SASEGT. This CDR3 has 15 residues. V gave up 4 bases and J gave up 0 bases; unmatched junction bases: 6. The chain's CDR3 is CASSVEGLGSYEQYF. Here the CDR3 DNA reads TGTGCCAGCAGTGTGGAAGGACTAGGCTCCTACGAGCAGTACTTC.

The V and J genes are TRBV9 and TRBJ2-3, with D perhaps TRBD2 (5 bases). The V end lost 4 bases, the J end lost 0 bases, and 12 bases lay between the germline ends. The CDR3 is 15 residues long. Germline CDR1 and CDR2: SGDLS and YYNGEE. DNA of the CDR3: TGTGCCAGCAGCCCCGCGGGCGGTAGCACAGATACGCAGTATTTT. Translation: CASSPAGGSTDTQYF.

J is TRBJ2-1 and V is TRBV20-1, with unresolved D. The CDR3 has 11 amino acids. Germline CDR1 reads DFQATT; CDR2 reads SNEGSKA (reference sequence). Trimming stripped 2 bases from V and 10 bases from J, with 9 bases between. The CDR3 DNA is TGCAGTGCTAGAACGGTGGACGAGCAGTTCTTC. This gives the protein CSARTVDEQFF.

The table lists this clone with a count of one. This chain joins TRBV29-1 and TRBJ2-1; TRBD1 agrees at 7 bases. Germline-derived CDR1 and CDR2 are SQVTM and ANQGSEA. The CDR3 runs to 15 residues. The V gene end was trimmed by 5 bases and the J gene end by 5 bases; junction bases not matched to a gene: 12. In nucleotides, the CDR3 is TGCAGCGTTCGACAGGGATCCGCAGGGGACAATGAGCAGTTCTTC. Translated, it gives CSVRQGSAGDNEQFF.

The chain employs TRBV7-2 and TRBJ2-7; TRBD2 might be the D (5 bases). Germline loops: CDR1 SGHTA, CDR2 FQGNSA. V shed 5 bases and J shed 3 bases, with 8 bases lying between them. This CDR3 has 12 amino acids. CDR3 DNA: TGTGCCAGCAGCGGGAGCCACTACGAGCAGTACTTC. Translated: CASSGSHYEQYF.

By proportion, this clone is medium-sized. The V and J genes are TRBV29-1 and TRBJ1-2, with no clear D. This CDR3 comprises 12 residues. Germline values: CDR1 SQVTM, CDR2 ANQGSEA. V was cut by 2 bases and J by 9 bases, with 13 bases left in between. In DNA, the CDR3 is TGCAGCGTTGAACCGGGGAGCTCCAGCTACACCTTC. Translation: CSVEPGSSSYTF.

The chain links TRBV23-1 to TRBJ1-5; 7 bases align to TRBD1. TRBV23-1 qualifies as an ORF whose function is uncertain. This CDR3 spans 17 amino acids. Trimming took 4 bases from V and 6 from J; bases not matched to a gene: 15. This CDR3 is CASSRQGRSCCSQPQHF. The CDR3 DNA reads as TGCGCCAGCAGTCGACAGGGTCGGTCATGTTGTAGTCAGCCCCAGCATTTT.

The J gene is TRBJ2-1, the V gene TRBV2; 8 bases align to TRBD2. The J segment lost 4 bases and the V segment lost 4 bases, leaving 6 bases of the junction unmatched. This CDR3 comprises 15 residues. Per germline, CDR1 SNHLY and CDR2 FYNNEI. DNA of the CDR3: TGTGCCAGCAGTGCCGGCGGGGGGACGTACAATGAGCAGTTCTTC. It specifies CASSAGGGTYNEQFF. Full variable domain (outside the CDR3, taken from reference TRBV2 and TRBJ2-1): EPEVTQTPSHQVTQMGQEVILRCVPISNHLYFYWYRQILGQKVEFLVSFYNNEISEKSEIFDDQFSVERPDGSNFTLKIRSTKLEDSAMYFCASSAGGGTYNEQFFGPGTRLTVL.

The rearrangement joins TRBV29-1 to TRBJ2-1; 8 nucleotides agree with TRBD2. Germline CDR1 SQVTM, CDR2 ANQGSEA. J was trimmed by 6 bases and V by 7 bases; bases with no gene match: 11. The CDR3 totals 14 residues. The CDR3 sequence: CSATGTRGFNEQFF. CDR3 in DNA: TGCAGCGCCACCGGGACTAGGGGTTTCAATGAGCAGTTCTTC.